Below are 31 T cell receptor beta chains sequenced from a single sample in a study of memory CD4+ T cells and cytomegalovirus serostatus. The data were produced by immunoSEQ multiplex PCR, yet TCRdb's version contains in-frame clones alone and is incomplete. This table has about 42,000 clones, roughly 78% appearing once. The sort gate was single viable CD3+CD4+CD8-CD45RO+ cells for memory CD4+ T cells. The sample taken for sequencing was memory CD4+ T cells from blood. These receptors were collected from an adult in good health and CMV-seronegative.

This clone was detected only a few times. The V gene is TRBV19, the J gene TRBJ1-1, with a tentative D call TRBD1 (5 bases). Trimming shortened V by 5 bases and J by 8 bases, and 15 bases separated the two germline ends. CDR1 LNHDA and CDR2 SQIVND come from the germline V gene (reference sequence). The length of the CDR3 is 13 residues. The CDR3 is CASSVARQTEAFF. The CDR3 DNA is TGTGCCAGTAGTGTCGCAAGACAGACCGAAGCTTTCTTT. The variable domain in full, with the rest retrieved from reference TRBV19 and TRBJ1-1, is DGGITQSPKYLFRKEGQNVTLSCEQNLNHDAMYWYRQDPGQGLRLIYYSQIVNDFQKGDIAEGYSVSREKKESFPLTVTSAQKNPTAFYLCASSVARQTEAFFGQGTRLTVV.

The chain has TRBV7-2 and TRBJ2-2; D remains ambiguous. Germline lookup yields CDR1 SGHTA and CDR2 FQGNSA. The germline V and J ends were trimmed by 5 bases and 0 bases, with 16 bases remaining between them. CDR3 length: 17 residues. CDR3 protein: CASSPHSLFANTGELFF. CDR3 DNA sequence: TGTGCCAGCAGCCCGCACAGCCTATTCGCGAACACCGGGGAGCTGTTTTTT.

This clone has only a few counts. This sequence joins TRBV27 and TRBJ2-7; D not resolved. Germline CDR1 MNHEY, CDR2 SMNVEV (reference sequence). CDR3 length: 14 amino acids. Trimming took 6 bases from V and 2 from J, leaving 14 bases between them. In nucleotides, the CDR3 is TGTGCCAGCAGCCCGGACGGAGTAGCCTACGAGCAGTACTTC. This encodes CASSPDGVAYEQYF.

The rearrangement links TRBV6-5 to TRBJ1-5; no clear D. Germline V gene sequence: CDR1 MNHEY, CDR2 SVGAGI. Trimming removed 6 bases from V and 13 bases from J, with 13 bases in between. The CDR3 runs to 11 residues. CDR3: CASSGGGPQHF. CDR3 bases: TGTGCCAGCAGCGGAGGCGGCCCTCAGCATTTT.

The rearrangement links TRBV29-1 to TRBJ2-7, with 7 bases that match TRBD2. The CDR3 runs to 14 residues. CDR1 is SQVTM and CDR2 is ANQGSEA in the germline V gene. Germline trimming cut 3 bases from V and 2 bases from J; bases unmatched to any gene: 7. The CDR3 DNA reads as TGCAGCGTTGATGGCGGGAGCCTGACCTACGAGCAGTACTTC. Protein sequence: CSVDGGSLTYEQYF.

The CDR3 sequence is CASSQDDPGGTGTHEQYF. CDR3 nucleotides: TGTGCCAGCAGCCAAGATGACCCAGGAGGGACAGGGACCCACGAGCAGTACTTC. The chain has TRBV7-9 and TRBJ2-7; 9 bases are shared with TRBD1. CDR1 and CDR2 from the germline V gene are SEHNR and FQNEAQ (reference sequence). The CDR3 loop spans 18 amino acids. Germline trimming cut 5 bases from V and 5 bases from J; bases unmatched to any gene: 19. Supplemented by reference TRBV7-9 and TRBJ2-7, the full variable domain reads DTGVSQNPRHKITKRGQNVTFRCDPISEHNRLYWYRQTLGQGPEFLTYFQNEAQLEKSRLLSDRFSAERPKGSFSTLEIQRTEQGDSAMYLCASSQDDPGGTGTHEQYFGPGTRLTVT.

The chain combines TRBV14 with TRBJ1-3; D unclear. Germline V gene sequence: CDR1 SGHDN, CDR2 FVKESK. The CDR3 loop spans 13 amino acids. Trimming took 0 bases from V and 4 from J, leaving 4 bases between them. The CDR3, as DNA: TGTGCCAGCAGCCAAGAGAGGGGAAACACCATATATTTT. Its translation is CASSQERGNTIYF.

V gene TRBV2 combines with J gene TRBJ2-3, with 11 bases aligning to TRBD2. J gave up 2 bases and V 5 bases, and 15 bases lay outside the gene matches. The CDR3 is made up of 19 amino acids. Germline assignment: CDR1 SNHLY and CDR2 FYNNEI. For the CDR3, the DNA is TGTGCCAGCAGTAAGACTAGCGGGGCGGGTCTAAAGGACACAGATACGCAGTATTTT. This sequence encodes CASSKTSGAGLKDTDTQYF. The whole variable domain, filled in from reference TRBV2 and TRBJ2-3, reads EPEVTQTPSHQVTQMGQEVILRCVPISNHLYFYWYRQILGQKVEFLVSFYNNEISEKSEIFDDQFSVERPDGSNFTLKIRSTKLEDSAMYFCASSKTSGAGLKDTDTQYFGPGTRLTVL.

The rearrangement joins TRBV18 to TRBJ2-5; TRBD2 matches 12 bases. Germline V gene lookup returns CDR1 KGHSH and CDR2 LQKENI. This CDR3 contains 18 residues. With V trimmed by 1 base and J by 2 bases, 8 bases remained unmatched. In DNA, the CDR3 is TGTGCCAGCTCACCACTACTAGCGGGGGGAACTAAGCAAGAGACCCAGTACTTC. Amino acids: CASSPLLAGGTKQETQYF.

This clone is categorized as medium-sized. This chain uses TRBV7-2 with TRBJ1-1; no clear D gene. This CDR3 spans 15 amino acids. Deletions cut 0 bases from V and 1 base from J, with 9 bases between. Germline values: CDR1 SGHTA, CDR2 FQGNSA. CDR3 region: CASSLAGLPNTEAFF. CDR3 sequence (DNA): TGTGCCAGCAGCTTAGCTGGCCTTCCGAACACTGAAGCTTTCTTT.

The chain has TRBV6-5 and TRBJ1-2; D is perhaps TRBD1 (5 bases). Trimming took 6 bases from V and 3 from J, leaving 8 bases between them. Germline CDR1 reads MNHEY; CDR2 reads SVGAGI. There are 12 residues in the CDR3. The CDR3 here is CASSQGHYGYTF. The CDR3 DNA is TGTGCCAGCAGCCAGGGCCACTATGGCTACACCTTC.

This clone was seen a few times. This chain links TRBV29-1 with TRBJ1-1; a possible D gene is TRBD1 (5 bases). V lost 4 bases and J 8 bases, leaving 14 bases between the germline ends. This CDR3 is built from 12 residues. The germline gives CDR1 SQVTM, CDR2 ANQGSEA. This CDR3 reads CSVGHPRGEAFF. For the CDR3, the DNA is TGCAGCGTTGGACACCCGAGGGGAGAAGCTTTCTTT.

This sequence joins TRBV27 and TRBJ2-2; TRBD2 matches 14 bases. Trimming took 5 bases from V and 3 from J; bases not matched to a gene: 14. CDR1 MNHEY and CDR2 SMNVEV come from the germline V gene (reference sequence). This CDR3 has 20 residues. CDR3 loop: CASSSITGTSGGYHTGELFF. CDR3 nucleotides: TGTGCCAGCAGTAGCATCACCGGGACTAGCGGGGGTTATCACACCGGGGAGCTGTTTTTT.

The chain joins TRBV30 to TRBJ1-2; D ambiguous. With 4 bases removed from V and 1 base from J, the gap between germline ends came to 7 bases. The CDR3 length is 12 residues. Looked up from germline, CDR1 is GTSNPN and CDR2 is SVGIG (reference sequence). CDR3 protein: CAWNPGNYGYTF. CDR3 coding DNA: TGTGCCTGGAACCCGGGTAACTATGGCTACACCTTC.

This clone appeared once. The chain joins TRBV5-1 to TRBJ2-1; D unclear. The CDR3 is 14 residues long. CDR1 and CDR2 from the germline V gene are SGHRS and YFSETQ. Between the trimmed V and J ends, which lost 1 base and 10 bases, there was a span of 15 bases. CDR3 loop: CASSLHSEAVEQFF. The CDR3 DNA reads as TGCGCCAGCAGCTTGCACTCAGAGGCCGTAGAGCAGTTCTTC.

Only one count was recorded for this clone. V is TRBV7-6 and J is TRBJ2-5; D ambiguous. Germline V CDR1 and CDR2: SGHVS, FNYEAQ. Trimming removed 1 base from V and 7 bases from J, with 13 bases in between. The CDR3 is made up of 14 amino acids. CDR3 sequence: CASSLDVVSGTQYF. As DNA, the CDR3 is TGTGCCAGCAGCTTAGATGTGGTTTCCGGGACCCAGTACTTC.

The genes are TRBV4-1 and TRBJ1-2; 7 bases fit TRBD1. The CDR3 consists of 16 residues. The junction had 11 bases not matched to a gene; V was cut back by 1 base and J by 6 bases. Germline-derived CDR1 and CDR2 are MGHRA and YSYEKL. DNA of the CDR3: TGCGCCAGCAGCCAAGTAGGGACAGTTTTATCGGATGGCTACACCTTC. Amino acids: CASSQVGTVLSDGYTF.

CDR3 sequence (DNA): TGTGCCAGCAGCTTAAGGTCATGGGGGTGGAATGAGCAGTTCTTC. It is translated as CASSLRSWGWNEQFF. This chain joins TRBV11-2 and TRBJ2-1; D assignment may be TRBD1 or TRBD2 (5 bases each). Trimming took 2 bases from V and 7 from J, leaving 15 bases between them. The CDR3 spans 15 residues. Germline V gives CDR1 SGHAT, CDR2 FQNNGV. The full variable domain, with the rest looked up from reference TRBV11-2 and TRBJ2-1, is EAGVAQSPRYKIIEKRQSVAFWCNPISGHATLYWYQQILGQGPKLLIQFQNNGVVDDSQLPKDRFSAERLKGVDSTLKIQPAKLEDSAVYLCASSLRSWGWNEQFFGPGTRLTVL.

This chain joins TRBV6-4 and TRBJ2-3; TRBD2 matches at 9 bases. Germline assignment: CDR1 MRHNA and CDR2 SNTAGT. The junction had 7 bases not matched to a gene; V was cut back by 0 bases and J by 3 bases. The CDR3 sequence is 17 residues long. CDR3 DNA sequence: TGTGCCAGCAGTGACTCGAGTGGCGGGGGGGCTACAGATACGCAGTATTTT. It specifies CASSDSSGGGATDTQYF.

This rearrangement joins TRBV6-5 to TRBJ2-7; D may be TRBD1 (6 bases). V gave up 4 bases and J gave up 0 bases, with 13 bases separating them. CDR3 size: 15 residues. Looked up from germline, CDR1 is MNHEY and CDR2 is SVGAGI. The CDR3 reads CASSSRTESSYEQYF. In DNA, the CDR3 is TGTGCCAGCAGTTCCCGGACAGAAAGCTCCTACGAGCAGTACTTC.

V is TRBV9 and J is TRBJ1-5; the D gene is possibly TRBD1 (5 bases). The germline CDR1 and CDR2 sequences are SGDLS and YYNGEE. V was trimmed by 3 bases and J by 9 bases, leaving 19 bases between them. CDR3 length equals 15 residues. CDR3 bases: TGTGCCAGCAGCGCGGATACAGGCTTTCTTGGGCCCCAGCATTTT. Translated, it gives CASSADTGFLGPQHF. Looking up the rest from reference TRBV9 and TRBJ1-5 gives the full variable domain: DSGVTQTPKHLITATGQRVTLRCSPRSGDLSVYWYQQSLDQGLQFLIQYYNGEERAKGNILERFSAQQFPDLHSELNLSSLELGDSALYFCASSADTGFLGPQHFGDGTRLSIL.

V gene TRBV18 combines with J gene TRBJ2-5, with D possibly matching TRBD2 (5 bases). Trimming took 2 bases from V and 5 from J, leaving 18 bases between them. There are 16 residues in the CDR3. Per the germline V gene, CDR1 is KGHSH and CDR2 is LQKENI. CDR3 in amino acids: CASSPVSAGQAETQYF. CDR3 DNA: TGTGCCAGCTCACCAGTATCGGCGGGCCAGGCGGAGACCCAGTACTTC.

This sequence joins TRBV5-1 and TRBJ1-1, with 7 bases identical to TRBD1. V was clipped by 7 bases and J by 3 bases; unmatched bases: 12. This CDR3 contains 15 residues. Germline lookup yields CDR1 SGHRS and CDR2 YFSETQ. CDR3 sequence (DNA): TGCGCCAGCGGAGGTGGGAGGGGGCCGGACACTGAAGCTTTCTTT. Translated, it gives CASGGGRGPDTEAFF.

Only a few counts were recorded for this clone. The V call is TRBV19, the J call TRBJ2-7; tentatively, D is TRBD2 (6 bases). The germline gives CDR1 LNHDA, CDR2 SQIVND (reference sequence). Trimming left V 9 bases short and J 0 bases short, with 12 bases between. This CDR3 spans 13 amino acids. The CDR3: CASRGSSSYEQYF. The CDR3 bases are TGTGCCAGCCGGGGGTCGAGCTCCTACGAGCAGTACTTC.

This chain connects TRBV29-1 to TRBJ1-2; 9 bases match TRBD1. CDR3 size: 13 residues. J lost 4 bases, V lost 3 bases, and 3 bases had no gene match. In germline, CDR1 is SQVTM, CDR2 ANQGSEA. The CDR3 reads CSVDGQGTYGYTF. CDR3 DNA: TGCAGCGTTGATGGACAGGGGACCTATGGCTACACCTTC.

The rearrangement links TRBV7-2 to TRBJ2-7; D perhaps matches TRBD1 (6 bases). Deletions cut 3 bases from V and 6 bases from J, with 12 bases between. Germline assignment: CDR1 SGHTA and CDR2 FQGNSA. The CDR3 extends over 13 amino acids. This CDR3 is CASSFTGWGEQYF. The CDR3 region has the DNA TGTGCCAGCAGCTTTACAGGGTGGGGCGAGCAGTACTTC.

The chain combines TRBV29-1 with TRBJ1-3; D is possibly TRBD1 (5 bases). Germline loops: CDR1 SQVTM, CDR2 ANQGSEA. The V gene lost 6 bases and the J gene lost 0 bases, with 12 bases spanning the gap. The CDR3 is 14 residues long. The CDR3 loop reads CSVLQDSSGNTIYF. The DNA of the CDR3 is TGCAGCGTACTACAGGATTCCTCTGGAAACACCATATATTTT.

This sequence joins TRBV30 and TRBJ1-6; D is unclear. The CDR3 has 16 amino acids. The germline V gene has CDR1 GTSNPN and CDR2 SVGIG (reference sequence). V shed 1 base and J shed 0 bases, with 10 bases lying between them. For the CDR3, the DNA is TGTGCCTGGAGTGCGGGCAGTAGCTCCTATAATTCACCCCTCCACTTT. Translated: CAWSAGSSSYNSPLHF.

This chain joins TRBV6-1 and TRBJ2-3; 7 bases map to TRBD2. V shed 10 bases and J 5 bases; nucleotides not matched to a gene: 12. The CDR3 covers 14 residues. Per germline, CDR1 MNHNS and CDR2 SASEGT. Written as DNA, the CDR3 is TGTGCCACCGGGGGTTCAGCGGGGCAAGATACGCAGTATTTT. Its protein is CATGGSAGQDTQYF.

The chain employs TRBV28 and TRBJ1-2, with 7 nucleotides matching TRBD1. This CDR3 is built from 13 residues. V was pared by 6 bases and J by 4 bases, with 5 bases of the junction left unmatched. The germline V gene has CDR1 MDHEN and CDR2 SYDVKM. The CDR3 loop is CASRIDRVYGYTF. In DNA form, the CDR3 reads TGTGCCAGCAGGATTGACAGGGTCTATGGCTACACCTTC.

J is TRBJ2-7 and V is TRBV28; TRBD1 aligns across 8 bases. V dropped 4 bases and J dropped 2; count of bases not matched to a gene: 4. The CDR3 loop spans 14 amino acids. From germline, CDR1 is MDHEN and CDR2 SYDVKM. The CDR3 nucleotides are TGTGCCAGCAGTTCCATGACAGGGGCCTACGAGCAGTACTTC. This sequence encodes CASSSMTGAYEQYF.